Sequencing of this T cell receptor (beta chain) was carried out in a study of T cell repertoires in cytomegalovirus infection. About the research overall: The authors relied on CMV epitopes, both recently identified HLA-C-restricted and well-studied HLA-B-restricted. A matching HLA type, together with CMV infection, was signaled by public TCR beta signatures. Study-level points and caveats: Dominant in the ex vivo response were TCR beta clonotypes restricted by HLA-C and specific for CMV. Pooled public TCR beta family frequency picked out CMV carriers with the relevant HLA.

Via MiXCR, TCRdb re-called the reads, giving one row per CDR3 protein. The table has roughly 990,000 distinct CDR3 sequences, approximately 33% seen once; the top ten hold over 10%. Remarks on this clonotype: No antigen is known for it.

Trimming stripped 2 bases from V and 7 bases from J, with 11 bases between. From germline, CDR1 is LNHDA and CDR2 SQIVND (reference sequence). The CDR3 extends over 13 amino acids. Material: cultured CD8+ T cells from PBMCs, obtained from culture after CMV antigen stimulation. The gene calls are TRBV19 and TRBJ1-1, with D unresolved. The sequence was collected from a human donor in good health (CMV status not recorded). Some clones in this sample may be carry-over from other donors' samples. The CDR3 DNA follows: TGTGCCAGTAGTATATACGTGGGGAATGAAGCTTTCTTT. Encoded protein: CASSIYVGNEAFF. Looking up the rest from reference TRBV19 and TRBJ1-1 gives the full variable domain: DGGITQSPKYLFRKEGQNVTLSCEQNLNHDAMYWYRQDPGQGLRLIYYSQIVNDFQKGDIAEGYSVSREKKESFPLTVTSAQKNPTAFYLCASSIYVGNEAFFGQGTRLTVV.